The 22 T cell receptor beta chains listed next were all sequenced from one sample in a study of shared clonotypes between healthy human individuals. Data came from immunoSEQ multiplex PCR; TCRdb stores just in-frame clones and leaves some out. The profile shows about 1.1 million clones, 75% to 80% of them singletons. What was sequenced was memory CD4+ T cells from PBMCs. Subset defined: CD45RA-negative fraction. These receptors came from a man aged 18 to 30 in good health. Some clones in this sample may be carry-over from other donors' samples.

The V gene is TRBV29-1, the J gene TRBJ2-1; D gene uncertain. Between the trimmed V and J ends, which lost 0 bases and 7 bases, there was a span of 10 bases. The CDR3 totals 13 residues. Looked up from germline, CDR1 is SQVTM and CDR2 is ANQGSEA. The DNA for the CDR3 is TGCAGCGTTGAAGACGTGATCGGTAATGAGCAGTTCTTC. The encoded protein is CSVEDVIGNEQFF.

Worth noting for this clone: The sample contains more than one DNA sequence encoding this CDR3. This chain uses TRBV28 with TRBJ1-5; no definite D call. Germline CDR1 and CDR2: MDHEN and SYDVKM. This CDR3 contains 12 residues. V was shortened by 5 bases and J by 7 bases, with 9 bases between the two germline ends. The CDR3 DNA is TGTGCCAGCAGTCTAGGCAGGCAGCCCCAGCATTTT. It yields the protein CASSLGRQPQHF.

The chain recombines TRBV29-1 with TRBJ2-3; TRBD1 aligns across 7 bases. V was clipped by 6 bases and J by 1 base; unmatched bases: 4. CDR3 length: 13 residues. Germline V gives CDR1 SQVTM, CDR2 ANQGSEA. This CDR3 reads CSVRTGGTDTQYF. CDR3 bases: TGCAGCGTCCGGACAGGTGGCACAGATACGCAGTATTTT.

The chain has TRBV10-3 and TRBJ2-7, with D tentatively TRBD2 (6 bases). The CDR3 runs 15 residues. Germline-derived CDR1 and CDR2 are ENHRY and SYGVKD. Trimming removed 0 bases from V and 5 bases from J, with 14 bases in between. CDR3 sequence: CAISESGLPRDEQYF. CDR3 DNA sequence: TGTGCCATCAGTGAGTCGGGACTCCCCAGGGACGAGCAGTACTTC.

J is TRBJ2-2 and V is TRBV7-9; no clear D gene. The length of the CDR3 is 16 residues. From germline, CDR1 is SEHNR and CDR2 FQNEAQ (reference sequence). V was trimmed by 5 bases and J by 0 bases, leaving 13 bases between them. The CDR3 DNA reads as TGTGCCAGCAGCCCCCCGGAGTTCTCGAACACCGGGGAGCTGTTTTTT. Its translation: CASSPPEFSNTGELFF.

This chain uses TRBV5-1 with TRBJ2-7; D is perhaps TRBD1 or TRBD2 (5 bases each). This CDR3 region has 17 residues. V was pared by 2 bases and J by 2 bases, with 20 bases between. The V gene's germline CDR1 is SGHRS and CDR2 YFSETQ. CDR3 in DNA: TGCGCCAGCAGCTTAAAGGGACGCGGTCCAACCCCCTACGAGCAGTACTTC. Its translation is CASSLKGRGPTPYEQYF.

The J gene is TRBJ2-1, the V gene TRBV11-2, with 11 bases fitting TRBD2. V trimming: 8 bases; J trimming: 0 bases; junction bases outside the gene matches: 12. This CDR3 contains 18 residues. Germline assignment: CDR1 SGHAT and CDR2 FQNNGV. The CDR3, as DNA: TGTGCCAGCCAAAGAGGGGGGACTAGCGGATTCTCCTACAATGAGCAGTTCTTC. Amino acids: CASQRGGTSGFSYNEQFF.

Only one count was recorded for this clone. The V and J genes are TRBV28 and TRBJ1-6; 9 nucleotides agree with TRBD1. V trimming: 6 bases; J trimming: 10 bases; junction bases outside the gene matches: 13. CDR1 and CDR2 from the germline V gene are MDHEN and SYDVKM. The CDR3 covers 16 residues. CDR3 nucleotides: TGTGCCAGCAGGCCCGGGGGGGGACAGGGTATCTCACCCCTCCACTTT. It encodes CASRPGGGQGISPLHF.

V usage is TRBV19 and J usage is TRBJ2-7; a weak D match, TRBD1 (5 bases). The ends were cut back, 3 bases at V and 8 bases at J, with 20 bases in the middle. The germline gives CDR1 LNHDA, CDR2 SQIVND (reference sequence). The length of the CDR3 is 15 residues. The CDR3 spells CASSIRGAAAVKQYF. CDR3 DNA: TGTGCCAGTAGTATCCGTGGGGCAGCCGCCGTAAAGCAGTACTTC.

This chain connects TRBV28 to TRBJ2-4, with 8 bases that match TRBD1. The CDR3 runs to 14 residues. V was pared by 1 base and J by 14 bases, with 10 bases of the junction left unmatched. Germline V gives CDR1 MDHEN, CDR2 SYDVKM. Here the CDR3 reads CASSLFSRDRFKYF. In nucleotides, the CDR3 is TGTGCCAGCAGTTTATTCAGTAGGGACAGGTTTAAGTACTTC.

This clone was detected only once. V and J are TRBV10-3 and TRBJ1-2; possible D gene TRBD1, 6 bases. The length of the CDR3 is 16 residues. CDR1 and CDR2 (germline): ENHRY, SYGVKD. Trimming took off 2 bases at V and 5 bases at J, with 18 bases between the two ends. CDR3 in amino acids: CAISEAPGDTIYGYTF. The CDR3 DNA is TGTGCCATCAGTGAGGCCCCAGGGGATACTATATATGGCTACACCTTC.

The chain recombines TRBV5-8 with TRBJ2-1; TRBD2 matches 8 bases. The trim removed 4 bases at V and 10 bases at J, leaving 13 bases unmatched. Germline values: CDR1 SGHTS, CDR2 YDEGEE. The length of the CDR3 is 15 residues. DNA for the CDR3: TGTGCCAGCAGCAGCCGGACGGCGGGAGGTGGGGAGCAGTTCTTC. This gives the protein CASSSRTAGGGEQFF.

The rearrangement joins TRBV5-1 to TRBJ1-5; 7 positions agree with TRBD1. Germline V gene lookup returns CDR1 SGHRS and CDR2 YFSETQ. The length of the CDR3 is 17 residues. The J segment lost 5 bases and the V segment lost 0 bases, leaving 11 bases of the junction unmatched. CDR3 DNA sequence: TGCGCCAGCAGCTTGGGTATAGGGCGTCAGGGGGATCAGCCCCAGCATTTT. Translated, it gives CASSLGIGRQGDQPQHF.

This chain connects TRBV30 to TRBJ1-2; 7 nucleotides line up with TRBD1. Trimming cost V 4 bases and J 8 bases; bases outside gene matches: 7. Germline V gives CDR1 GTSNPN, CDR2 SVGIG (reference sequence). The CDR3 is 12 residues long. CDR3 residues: CAWTGGVEGYTF. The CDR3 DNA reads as TGTGCCTGGACAGGGGGTGTCGAAGGCTACACCTTC.

The CDR3 loop is CASSSAWTTEAFF. The CDR3 coding sequence is TGTGCCAGCAGCTCTGCATGGACCACTGAAGCTTTCTTT. The gene calls are TRBV7-2 and TRBJ1-1; no reliable D call. The germline CDR1 and CDR2 sequences are SGHTA and FQGNSA. This CDR3 has 13 amino acids. Trimming left V 4 bases short and J 4 bases short, with 10 bases between.

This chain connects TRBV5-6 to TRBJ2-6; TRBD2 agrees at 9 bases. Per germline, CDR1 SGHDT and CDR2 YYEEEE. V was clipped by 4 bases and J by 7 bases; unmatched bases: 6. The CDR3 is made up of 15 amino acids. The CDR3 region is CASSLPGLAANVLTF. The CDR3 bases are TGTGCCAGCAGCCTGCCGGGACTAGCTGCCAACGTCCTGACTTTC.

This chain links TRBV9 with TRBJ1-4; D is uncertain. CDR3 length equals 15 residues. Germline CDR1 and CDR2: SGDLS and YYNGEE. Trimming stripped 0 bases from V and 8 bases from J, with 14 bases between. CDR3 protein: CASSVEPQLGEKLFF. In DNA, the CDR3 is TGTGCCAGCAGCGTAGAGCCTCAGTTGGGGGAAAAACTGTTTTTT.

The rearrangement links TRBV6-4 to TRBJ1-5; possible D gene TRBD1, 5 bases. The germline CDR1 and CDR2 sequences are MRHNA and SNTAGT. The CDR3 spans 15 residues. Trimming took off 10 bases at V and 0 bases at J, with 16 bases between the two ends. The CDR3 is CATKLRGDSNQPQHF. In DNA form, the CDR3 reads TGTGCCACCAAACTTAGGGGAGATAGCAATCAGCCCCAGCATTTT.

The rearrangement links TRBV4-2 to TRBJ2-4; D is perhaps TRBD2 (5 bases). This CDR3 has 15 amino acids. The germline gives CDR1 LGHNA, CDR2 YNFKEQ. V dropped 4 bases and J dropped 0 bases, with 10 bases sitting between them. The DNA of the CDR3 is TGTGCCAGCAGCCCTCCTGGGAGAGCCAAAAACATTCAGTACTTC. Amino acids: CASSPPGRAKNIQYF.

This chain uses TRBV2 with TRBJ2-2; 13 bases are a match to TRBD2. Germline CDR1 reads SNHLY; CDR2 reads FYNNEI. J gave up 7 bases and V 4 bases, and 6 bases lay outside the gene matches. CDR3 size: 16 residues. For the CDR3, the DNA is TGTGCCAGCAGTGGGACTAGCGGGAGCCGGGGCGGGGAGCTGTTTTTT. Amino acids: CASSGTSGSRGGELFF.

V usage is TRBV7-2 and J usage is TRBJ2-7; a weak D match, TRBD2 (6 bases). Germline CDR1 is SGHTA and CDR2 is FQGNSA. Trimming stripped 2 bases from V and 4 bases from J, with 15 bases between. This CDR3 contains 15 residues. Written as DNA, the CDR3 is TGTGCCAGCAGCTTAAGTCTCTCGGGAGTTTACGAGCAGTACTTC. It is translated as CASSLSLSGVYEQYF.

The CDR3 sequence: CASRTGTGGKDTQYF. The CDR3 bases are TGCGCCAGCAGGACCGGGACAGGGGGAAAAGATACGCAGTATTTT. This chain connects TRBV5-1 to TRBJ2-3; TRBD1 agrees at 11 bases. CDR1 and CDR2 (germline): SGHRS, YFSETQ. The CDR3 spans 15 residues. The trim removed 5 bases at V and 5 bases at J, leaving 7 bases unmatched.